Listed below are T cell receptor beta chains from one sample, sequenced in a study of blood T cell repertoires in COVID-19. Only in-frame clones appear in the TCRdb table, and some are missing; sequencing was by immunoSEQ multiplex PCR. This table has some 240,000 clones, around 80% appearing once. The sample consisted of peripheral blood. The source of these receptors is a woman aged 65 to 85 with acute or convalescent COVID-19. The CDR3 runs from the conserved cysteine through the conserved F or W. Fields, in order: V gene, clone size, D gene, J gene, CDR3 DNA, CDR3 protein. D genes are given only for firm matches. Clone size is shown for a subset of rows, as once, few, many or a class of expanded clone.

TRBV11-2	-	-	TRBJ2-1	TGTGCCAGCAGCTCCCCCGGCAGGGCTATGGGCAATGAGCAGTTCTTC	CASSSPGRAMGNEQFF
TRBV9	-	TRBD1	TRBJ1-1	TGTGCCAGCAGCGTATCGAGGGACAGGGGCTGGAACACTGAAGCTTTCTTT	CASSVSRDRGWNTEAFF
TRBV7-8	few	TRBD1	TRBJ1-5	TGTGCCAGCAGCGACCAACAGGGGTATAGCAATCAGCCCCAGCATTTT	CASSDQQGYSNQPQHF
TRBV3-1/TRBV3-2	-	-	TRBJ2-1	TGTGCCAGCAGCCAAGATGGGGGCTCAGATGAGCAGTTCTTC	CASSQDGGSDEQFF
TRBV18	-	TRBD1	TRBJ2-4	TGTGCCAGCTCACAAGACAGGGGATCGAACATTCAGTACTTC	CASSQDRGSNIQYF
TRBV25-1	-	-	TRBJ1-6	TGTGCCAGCAAAAGTAGGGGCCCGCATTCACCCCTCCACTTT	CASKSRGPHSPLHF
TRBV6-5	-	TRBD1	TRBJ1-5	TGTGCCAGCTCCCGCACAGGGGGAAGCAATCAGCCCCAGCATTTT	CASSRTGGSNQPQHF
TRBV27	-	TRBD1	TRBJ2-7	TGTGCCAGCAGACCTTGGGACAGTAGCCACTACGAGCAGTACTTC	CASRPWDSSHYEQYF
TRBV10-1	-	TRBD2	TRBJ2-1	TGCGCCAGCAGTTCAAGCGGGGGGCGGAATGAGCAGTTCTTC	CASSSSGGRNEQFF
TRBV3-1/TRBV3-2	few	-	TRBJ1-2	TGTGCCAGCAGCCCTTCTCGGACGGGAGGCTACACCTTC	CASSPSRTGGYTF
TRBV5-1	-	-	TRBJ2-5	TGCGCCAGCAGCTTGTCTTCGGGGGGCCTCGTGGAGACCCAGTACTTC	CASSLSSGGLVETQYF
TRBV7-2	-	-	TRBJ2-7	TGTGCCAGCAGCTTCCCGGGACACTACGAGCAGTACTTC	CASSFPGHYEQYF
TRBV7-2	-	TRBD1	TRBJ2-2	TGTGCCAGCAGCACCACAGGGGGAAACACCGGGGAGCTGTTTTTT	CASSTTGGNTGELFF
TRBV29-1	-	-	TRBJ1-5	TGCAGCGTTGGGTGGCAGGATAGCAATCAGCCCCAGCATTTT	CSVGWQDSNQPQHF
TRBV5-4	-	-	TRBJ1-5	TGTGCCAGCAGCCCGGGGGTACAGGAGAATCAGCCCCAGCATTTT	CASSPGVQENQPQHF
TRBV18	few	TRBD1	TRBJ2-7	TGTGCCAGCTCACCACCGGGGACAGTACTTTACGAGCAGTACTTC	CASSPPGTVLYEQYF
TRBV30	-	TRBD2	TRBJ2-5	TGTGCCTGGAGTGTACAACTAGCGGGGGGTCAAGAGACCCAGTACTTC	CAWSVQLAGGQETQYF
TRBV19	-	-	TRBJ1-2	TGTGCCAGTAGTCCGAACCTGGGACTGGGGCTCCGGGGCTACACCTTC	CASSPNLGLGLRGYTF
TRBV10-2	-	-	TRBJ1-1	TGCGCCAGCAGAGGACAGCTGAACACTGAAGCTTTCTTT	CASRGQLNTEAFF
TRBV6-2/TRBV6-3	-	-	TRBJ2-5	TGTGCCAGCAGTTCGGTCTTTGAGACCCAGTACTTC	CASSSVFETQYF
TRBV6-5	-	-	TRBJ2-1	TGTGCCAGCAGTTCCCGAGGCAATGAGCAGTTCTTC	CASSSRGNEQFF
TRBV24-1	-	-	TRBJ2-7	TGTGCCACCAGTGACTCTATTCAGGGGAAGAGCGACGAGCAGTACTTC	CATSDSIQGKSDEQYF
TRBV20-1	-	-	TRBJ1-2	TGCAGTGCTAGGCAGGGCAGCGGCTACACCTTC	CSARQGSGYTF
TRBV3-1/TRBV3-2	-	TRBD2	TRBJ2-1	TGTGCCAGCAGCCGCCGCGGCGGGGGGGCCTGGAATGAGCAGTTCTTC	CASSRRGGGAWNEQFF
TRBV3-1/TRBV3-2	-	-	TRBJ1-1	TGTGCCAGCAGCCAAGGGAGGGGTGAAGCTTTCTTT	CASSQGRGEAFF
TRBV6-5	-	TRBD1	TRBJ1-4	TGTGCCAGCAGTACATCGACAGGGGGAGGTGAAAAACTGTTTTTT	CASSTSTGGGEKLFF
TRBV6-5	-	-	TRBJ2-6	TGTGCCAGCCAGGGGTCTCACTCTGGGGCCAACGTCCTGACTTTC	CASQGSHSGANVLTF
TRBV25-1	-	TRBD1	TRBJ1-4	TGTGCCAGCAGTGACTGGACAGGGCCTCGTAGAAAACTGTTTTTT	CASSDWTGPRRKLFF
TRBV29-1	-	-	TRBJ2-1	TGCAGCGTTGGTGGGGCCGCGGTGGGCAATGAGCAGTTCTTC	CSVGGAAVGNEQFF
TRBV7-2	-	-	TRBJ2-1	TGTGCCAGCAGCTTAGGGAGGGTGGACTACAATGAGCAGTTCTTC	CASSLGRVDYNEQFF
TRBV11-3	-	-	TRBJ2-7	TGTGCCAGCAGCTTGAACAGAGTAACCGAGCAGTACTTC	CASSLNRVTEQYF
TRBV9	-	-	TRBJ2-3	TGTGCCAGCAGGTCCTCGGGGTCAGATACGCAGTATTTT	CASRSSGSDTQYF
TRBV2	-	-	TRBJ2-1	TGTGCCAGCAGTGATAGCTTCTATGAGCAGTTCTTC	CASSDSFYEQFF
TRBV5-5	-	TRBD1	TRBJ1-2	TGTGCCAGCAGCCGGGGACAGGGGAAGGACTATGGCTACACCTTC	CASSRGQGKDYGYTF
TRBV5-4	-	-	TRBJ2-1	TGTGCCAGCAGTCGGAGCTCGACAGCCGACAATGAGCAGTTCTTC	CASSRSSTADNEQFF
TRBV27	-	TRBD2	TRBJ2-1	TGTGCCAGCAGGGAATTGGGGACTAGCGGGTCGGATGAGCAGTTCTTC	CASRELGTSGSDEQFF
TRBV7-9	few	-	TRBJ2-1	TGTGCCAGCAGCCTCGGGTGGGGGCTTAACAATGAGCAGTTCTTC	CASSLGWGLNNEQFF
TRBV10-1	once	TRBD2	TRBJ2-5	TGCGCCAGCAGTGTAGCTAGCGGGGGGGTCCAAGAGACCCAGTACTTC	CASSVASGGVQETQYF
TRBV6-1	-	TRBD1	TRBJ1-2	TGTGCCAGCAGTGTCTTACCGGGACAGGGGGAAGGTGGCTACACCTTC	CASSVLPGQGEGGYTF
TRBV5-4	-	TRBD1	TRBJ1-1	TGTGCCAGCAGCCGGGACAGCAACACTGAAGCTTTCTTT	CASSRDSNTEAFF